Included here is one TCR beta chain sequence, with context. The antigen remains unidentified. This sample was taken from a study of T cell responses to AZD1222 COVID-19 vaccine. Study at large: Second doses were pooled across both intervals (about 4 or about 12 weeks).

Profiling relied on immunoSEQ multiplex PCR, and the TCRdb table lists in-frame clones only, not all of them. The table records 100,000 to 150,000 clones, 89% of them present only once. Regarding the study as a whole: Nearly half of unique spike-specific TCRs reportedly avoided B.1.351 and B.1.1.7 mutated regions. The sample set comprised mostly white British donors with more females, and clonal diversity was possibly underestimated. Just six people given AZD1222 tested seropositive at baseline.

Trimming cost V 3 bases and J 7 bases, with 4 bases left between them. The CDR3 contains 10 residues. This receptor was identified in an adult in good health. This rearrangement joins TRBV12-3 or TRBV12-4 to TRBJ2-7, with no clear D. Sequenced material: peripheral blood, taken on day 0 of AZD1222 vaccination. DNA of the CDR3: TGTGCCAGCAGTTTGAGGGAGCAGTACTTC. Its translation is CASSLREQYF.